This T cell receptor (beta chain) was observed in a study of CD8+CD57+ T cells in acquired aplastic anemia. Whole-study context: The sorted CD4+ and CD8+ cells yielded an average around 3.4 ug of DNA. Study observations and caveats: Patients and controls shared some 30 CD8+ CDR3 sequences, highly expressed in patients. Researchers reported that CD8+ Simpson's diversity was not significantly different in patients versus controls.

Trimming pared 6 bases from V and 0 bases from J, leaving 16 bases between. This CDR3 has 16 amino acids. Germline assignment: CDR1 SNHLY and CDR2 FYNNEI. This clonotype has a handful of counts. Its target is not known. TCR beta VDJ combinations and CDR3 sequences were profiled from genomic DNA. TCRdb itself ran the reads through MiXCR, one entry per CDR3 protein. The top ten clones hold around 3% of a sample with roughly 180,000 distinct CDR3 sequences, approximately 49% of them seen once. The specimen sequenced was sorted CD4+, CD8+, or CD8+CD57+ T cells (not recorded which) from PBMCs. V usage is TRBV2 and J usage is TRBJ2-3; D gene unclear. The sequence came from a human donor in good health. The CDR3 nucleotides are TGTGCCAGCAGGGGTTCAGGTCAATCTAGCACAGATACGCAGTATTTT. It codes for CASRGSGQSSTDTQYF.